The 5 T cell receptor beta chains in this list originate from one sample, sequenced in a study of cytomegalovirus exposure and HLA in healthy donors. Some clones are missing from TCRdb's copy, which holds only in-frame ones; the method was immunoSEQ multiplex PCR. The data hold some 64,000 clones, with 90% to 97% observed a single time. The sample was PBMCs. The receptors shown here come from a woman aged 18-29 years in good health and CMV-seronegative.

V is TRBV27 and J is TRBJ1-1; 9 nucleotides agree with TRBD1. Unmatched junction bases numbered 5, after V lost 3 bases and J lost 3 bases. The CDR3 spans 15 residues. In germline, CDR1 is MNHEY, CDR2 SMNVEV (reference sequence). In nucleotides, the CDR3 is TGTGCCAGCAGTTTCGGGACAGGGCGGGACACTGAAGCTTTCTTT. Its protein product is CASSFGTGRDTEAFF.

In this sample, this clone turned up once. The chain carries TRBV5-1 and TRBJ1-3; 11 nucleotides match TRBD1. With V trimmed by 0 bases and J by 9 bases, 11 bases remained unmatched. CDR3 length equals 17 residues. CDR1 and CDR2 from the germline V gene are SGHRS and YFSETQ. The CDR3 bases are TGCGCCAGCAGCTTGGCCCCCCACGGACAGGGGGCTTCCACCATATATTTT. Its translation is CASSLAPHGQGASTIYF.

This chain uses TRBV9 with TRBJ1-2, with 12 bases lining up with TRBD1. V trimming: 0 bases; J trimming: 3 bases; junction bases outside the gene matches: 3. Germline V gene sequence: CDR1 SGDLS, CDR2 YYNGEE. The CDR3 extends over 16 amino acids. Here the CDR3 DNA reads TGTGCCAGCAGCGTAGCCGGGACAGGGGGCCACTATGGCTACACCTTC. Its protein is CASSVAGTGGHYGYTF.

The rearrangement links TRBV18 to TRBJ2-7; TRBD2 agrees at 15 bases. V was pared by 0 bases and J by 2 bases, with 2 bases of the junction left unmatched. Germline V gene sequence: CDR1 KGHSH, CDR2 LQKENI. This CDR3 comprises 17 residues. CDR3 nucleotides: TGTGCCAGCTCACCACCCCGGACTAGCGGGAGGGCCTACGAGCAGTACTTC. The encoded protein is CASSPPRTSGRAYEQYF.

The chain is built from TRBV6-1 and TRBJ2-7; tentatively, D is TRBD2 (5 bases). V lost 6 bases, J lost 7 bases, and 16 bases lay in between. Germline values: CDR1 MNHNS, CDR2 SASEGT. The length of the CDR3 is 13 residues. This CDR3 is CASRLVASGEQYF. In nucleotides, the CDR3 is TGTGCCAGCAGATTGGTCGCCTCGGGGGAGCAGTACTTC.